The 16 T cell receptor beta chains below all came from one sample that was sequenced in a study of OX40 agonist ivuxolimab in advanced cancers. Using immunoSEQ multiplex PCR, the repertoire was profiled, and TCRdb retains in-frame clones only, with some absent. The data hold 37,000 or so clones, with approximately 78% observed a single time. The sequencing here drew on CD4+ or CD8+ T cells sorted from blood, taken in a trial of the OX40 agonist ivuxolimab. The receptors stem from an adult with an advanced solid tumor such as melanoma, head and neck, liver or kidney cancer.

CDR3 sequence (DNA): TGTGCCAGCAGTTCCACGGGGGTTGGAAACACCATATATTTT. Its protein product is CASSSTGVGNTIYF. The chain combines TRBV28 with TRBJ1-3, with a tentative D call TRBD1 (5 bases). The CDR3 has 14 residues. V was cut by 4 bases and J by 3 bases, with 10 bases left in between. The germline gives CDR1 MDHEN, CDR2 SYDVKM. The full variable domain, in which reference TRBV28 and TRBJ1-3 provide the parts outside the CDR3, is DVKVTQSSRYLVKRTGEKVFLECVQDMDHENMFWYRQDPGLGLRLIYFSYDVKMKEKGDIPEGYSVSREKKERFSLILESASTNQTSMYLCASSSTGVGNTIYFGEGSWLTVV.

The V and J genes are TRBV5-6 and TRBJ2-7; no clear D gene. V was trimmed by 0 bases and J by 0 bases, leaving 7 bases between them. Germline values: CDR1 SGHDT, CDR2 YYEEEE. CDR3 length: 14 amino acids. This chain's CDR3 is CASSLAWGSYEQYF. As DNA, the CDR3 is TGTGCCAGCAGCTTGGCGTGGGGCTCCTACGAGCAGTACTTC. The full variable domain, with the rest looked up from reference TRBV5-6 and TRBJ2-7, is DAGVTQSPTHLIKTRGQQVTLRCSPKSGHDTVSWYQQALGQGPQFIFQYYEEEERQRGNFPDRFSGHQFPNYSSELNVNALLLGDSALYLCASSLAWGSYEQYFGPGTRLTVT.

This clone was found once. The genes are TRBV29-1 and TRBJ1-2, with 7 bases matching TRBD1. Trimming cost V 7 bases and J 5 bases; bases outside gene matches: 10. Germline assignment: CDR1 SQVTM and CDR2 ANQGSEA. The CDR3 extends over 13 amino acids. CDR3 DNA: TGCAGCGCCCGAACAGGGGAGGAATATGGCTACACCTTC. Translation gives CSARTGEEYGYTF.

The chain links TRBV6-4 to TRBJ1-4, with D possibly being TRBD1 (5 bases). Trimming pared 5 bases from V and 0 bases from J, leaving 10 bases between. CDR1 and CDR2 (germline): MRHNA, SNTAGT. The CDR3 is 15 residues long. The CDR3 nucleotides read TGTGCCAGCAGTTACAGGCCGGCAACTAATGAAAAACTGTTTTTT. Translated, it gives CASSYRPATNEKLFF.

The V and J genes are TRBV30 and TRBJ1-1; 7 bases line up with TRBD1. Germline-derived CDR1 and CDR2 are GTSNPN and SVGIG (reference sequence). This CDR3 comprises 14 residues. V dropped 4 bases and J dropped 6; count of bases not matched to a gene: 11. The CDR3 reads CAWTAGLQGAEAFF. CDR3 DNA: TGTGCCTGGACCGCAGGTCTGCAGGGGGCTGAAGCTTTCTTT.

V is TRBV28 and J is TRBJ2-5; D perhaps matches TRBD2 (5 bases). Looked up from germline, CDR1 is MDHEN and CDR2 is SYDVKM. The CDR3 length is 15 residues. V was trimmed by 8 bases and J by 0 bases, leaving 16 bases between them. CDR3 region: CASAKAGANQETQYF. Here the CDR3 DNA reads TGTGCCAGCGCCAAGGCGGGCGCGAACCAAGAGACCCAGTACTTC.

This sequence joins TRBV7-2 and TRBJ2-3; the D gene is possibly TRBD1 (9 bases). Germline loops: CDR1 SGHTA, CDR2 FQGNSA. V was shortened by 3 bases and J by 2 bases, with 15 bases between the two germline ends. The CDR3 sequence is 16 residues long. The CDR3 DNA is TGTGCCAGCAGCTTCGGGGGGGACAGGGCCACAGATACGCAGTATTTT. It is translated as CASSFGGDRATDTQYF.

Points on this clone: Compared with germline, one end of the junction differs, possibly owing to a read error. V gene TRBV7-7 combines with J gene TRBJ2-2, with D unclear. Germline V gives CDR1 SSHAT, CDR2 FNYEAQ (reference sequence). The CDR3 sequence is 12 residues long. CDR3 protein: CASSFLGGELFF. The DNA of the CDR3 is TGTGCTAGCAGCTTTTTGGGCGGGGAGCTGTTTTTT.

V usage is TRBV15 and J usage is TRBJ2-7, with D unclear. This CDR3 comprises 16 residues. Trimming removed 0 bases from V and 0 bases from J, with 12 bases in between. CDR1 and CDR2 (germline): LNHNV, YYDKDF (reference sequence). The CDR3 bases are TGTGCCACCAGCAGAGACCGGCCGGTCCCCTCCTACGAGCAGTACTTC. This gives the protein CATSRDRPVPSYEQYF. The whole variable domain, remainder taken from reference TRBV15 and TRBJ2-7, is DAMVIQNPRYQVTQFGKPVTLSCSQTLNHNVMYWYQQKSSQAPKLLFHYYDKDFNNEADTPDNFQSRRPNTSFCFLDIRSPGLGDTAMYLCATSRDRPVPSYEQYFGPGTRLTVT.

The J gene is TRBJ2-6, the V gene TRBV4-1, with 15 bases aligning to TRBD2. After removal of 3 bases from V and 3 bases from J, the junction contained 15 bases not matched to a gene. The CDR3 is 22 amino acids. The germline gives CDR1 MGHRA, CDR2 YSYEKL. CDR3 sequence reads: CASSHRGTSGRIALDGANVLTF. The CDR3 DNA follows: TGCGCCAGCAGCCACCGAGGGACTAGCGGGAGGATCGCTCTAGATGGGGCCAACGTCCTGACTTTC.

The chain is built from TRBV7-2 and TRBJ2-7, with D unresolved. This CDR3 is 15 amino acids long. V lost 5 bases to trimming and J lost 7 bases, with 21 bases between them. CDR1 SGHTA and CDR2 FQGNSA come from the germline V gene. CDR3 nucleotides: TGTGCCAGCAGCCAGGCGTTGGGCCCCAGGTGGGAGCAGTACTTC. Translated: CASSQALGPRWEQYF.

The chain uses TRBV6-5 and TRBJ2-3; D not resolved. CDR3 length: 11 amino acids. Germline CDR1 and CDR2: MNHEY and SVGAGI. V was clipped by 6 bases and J by 6 bases, with 7 bases between them. Here the CDR3 DNA reads TGTGCCAGCAGCGGAGTTGATACGCAGTATTTT. This translates into CASSGVDTQYF.

The chain employs TRBV9 and TRBJ2-3; D tentatively fits TRBD1 or TRBD2 (5 bases each). Germline CDR1 and CDR2: SGDLS and YYNGEE. The length of the CDR3 is 15 residues. V was clipped by 3 bases and J by 0 bases, with 11 bases between them. The CDR3 nucleotides are TGTGCCAGCAGCGCCGAAGGGACCAGCACAGATACGCAGTATTTT. This gives the protein CASSAEGTSTDTQYF.

The rearrangement links TRBV25-1 to TRBJ2-7; D may be TRBD2 (5 bases). This CDR3 is 12 amino acids long. CDR1 MGHDK and CDR2 SYGVNS come from the germline V gene. Trimming took off 6 bases at V and 4 bases at J, with 10 bases between the two ends. The CDR3: CASRVGLYEQYF. The CDR3 DNA reads TGTGCCAGCAGGGTCGGACTGTACGAGCAGTACTTC.

V gene TRBV27 combines with J gene TRBJ2-7, with TRBD2 matching over 14 bases. J was trimmed by 5 bases and V by 8 bases; bases with no gene match: 20. Germline V CDR1 and CDR2: MNHEY, SMNVEV (reference sequence). This CDR3 region has 19 residues. CDR3: CASVLRGGLAGEEIHEQYF. CDR3 nucleotide sequence: TGTGCCAGCGTATTACGGGGGGGACTAGCGGGAGAAGAAATCCACGAGCAGTACTTC.

The J gene is TRBJ1-1, the V gene TRBV19; D remains ambiguous. Germline values: CDR1 LNHDA, CDR2 SQIVND (reference sequence). The CDR3 has 15 amino acids. Trimming left V 1 base short and J 6 bases short, with 15 bases between. CDR3 sequence: CASSIATGWASEAFF. In nucleotides, the CDR3 is TGTGCCAGTAGTATAGCTACTGGGTGGGCGTCTGAAGCTTTCTTT.